Listed here are 20 T cell receptor beta chains from one sample, sequenced in a study of technical replicates of blood from a few donors. Some clones are missing from TCRdb's copy, which holds only in-frame ones; the method was immunoSEQ multiplex PCR. Of tens of thousands of clones in the sample, roughly 77% were seen once. The sample was PBMCs. The receptors derive from a human donor in good health. Some clones in this sample may be carry-over from other donors' samples.

The genes are TRBV19 and TRBJ2-3; 8 bases are shared with TRBD2. V was pared by 6 bases and J by 4 bases, with 9 bases of the junction left unmatched. Germline assignment: CDR1 LNHDA and CDR2 SQIVND (reference sequence). The CDR3 runs 15 residues. CDR3 region: CASRREGQVPDTQYF. The CDR3 DNA reads as TGTGCCAGTAGACGGGAGGGCCAGGTTCCAGATACGCAGTATTTT.

The chain links TRBV7-2 to TRBJ2-7, with a weak D call TRBD1 (5 bases). With 1 base removed from V and 3 bases from J, the gap between germline ends came to 10 bases. Germline V CDR1 and CDR2: SGHTA, FQGNSA. The CDR3 runs 14 residues. Here the CDR3 reads CASSLGSTVYEQYF. The CDR3 nucleotides are TGTGCCAGCAGCTTAGGCTCGACAGTCTACGAGCAGTACTTC.

The V call is TRBV6-1, the J call TRBJ2-5; D possibly corresponds to TRBD1 (6 bases). The germline V gene encodes CDR1 MNHNS and CDR2 SASEGT. V was cut by 9 bases and J by 5 bases, with 13 bases left in between. The CDR3 loop spans 12 amino acids. This CDR3 is CASGQSWETQYF. CDR3 bases: TGTGCCAGTGGACAGTCCTGGGAGACCCAGTACTTC.

This clone was seen just once. The chain couples TRBV5-4 to TRBJ2-7; TRBD1 matches at 10 bases. This CDR3 has 14 amino acids. The germline V gene has CDR1 SGHNT and CDR2 YYREEE (reference sequence). J gave up 5 bases and V 2 bases, and 4 bases lay outside the gene matches. The CDR3, as DNA: TGTGCCAGCAGCTTAAGGGACAGGGGCCACGAGCAGTACTTC. Its translation: CASSLRDRGHEQYF.

The rearrangement joins TRBV18 to TRBJ1-1; TRBD1 agrees at 9 bases. The germline V gene encodes CDR1 KGHSH and CDR2 LQKENI. This CDR3 has 15 amino acids. V lost 2 bases and J lost 3; bases outside the gene matches: 4. The CDR3 region has the DNA TGTGCCAGCTCACCAGGACAGGGGTCCTACACTGAAGCTTTCTTT. Its protein product is CASSPGQGSYTEAFF.

This rearrangement joins TRBV27 to TRBJ1-2; tentative D call: TRBD1 (5 bases). The CDR3 consists of 13 residues. The V gene lost 8 bases and the J gene lost 6 bases, with 16 bases spanning the gap. Germline V gene data show CDR1 as MNHEY and CDR2 as SMNVEV (reference sequence). The DNA for the CDR3 is TGTGCCAGCTTGCCTAGGGGCGGCGATGGCTACACCTTC. It codes for CASLPRGGDGYTF.

The chain has TRBV5-6 and TRBJ2-3; possibly TRBD2 for D (5 bases). The CDR3 is made up of 15 amino acids. Germline CDR1 SGHDT, CDR2 YYEEEE. V lost 0 bases and J lost 3, with 11 bases in between. DNA for the CDR3: TGTGCCAGCAGCTTGGTTGGCGCGGGTACAGATACGCAGTATTTT. Protein sequence: CASSLVGAGTDTQYF.

The V and J genes are TRBV7-2 and TRBJ2-1; 10 positions agree with TRBD2. CDR3 size: 14 residues. Trimming took 3 bases from V and 9 from J; bases not matched to a gene: 5. Per germline, CDR1 SGHTA and CDR2 FQGNSA. CDR3 amino acids: CASSLGLAITEQFF. The CDR3 DNA follows: TGTGCCAGCAGCTTGGGACTAGCGATCACTGAGCAGTTCTTC.

The V call is TRBV11-3, the J call TRBJ2-4; weak D call: TRBD2 (6 bases). V lost 1 base and J lost 7, with 11 bases in between. In germline, CDR1 is SGHNT, CDR2 YENEEA. CDR3 length: 14 residues. The CDR3 DNA reads as TGTGCCAGCAGCTTAGGACTAGAGGGCAACATTCAGTACTTC. This translates into CASSLGLEGNIQYF.

Concerning this clone: A much larger clone differs by one base, so this may be a read error. Other nucleotide sequences from this sample produce the same CDR3. The chain is built from TRBV5-1 and TRBJ2-1, with 9 nucleotides matching TRBD2. The CDR3 totals 14 residues. V shed 4 bases, J shed 4 bases, and the junction held 3 bases outside the gene matches. CDR1 is SGHRS and CDR2 is YFSETQ in the germline V gene. The CDR3 region is CASSTSGGYNEQFF. The CDR3 DNA is TGCGCCAGCAGCACCAGCGGGGGGTACAATGAGCAGTTCTTC.

This chain links TRBV5-1 with TRBJ1-2, with 7 bases that match TRBD1. CDR3 length equals 15 residues. Trimming cost V 4 bases and J 2 bases; bases outside gene matches: 8. CDR1 and CDR2 from the germline V gene are SGHRS and YFSETQ. The CDR3 reads CASSLGGTENYGYTF. DNA for the CDR3: TGCGCCAGCAGCCTGGGCGGGACAGAGAACTATGGCTACACCTTC.

The chain employs TRBV28 and TRBJ2-1; D might be TRBD2 (7 bases). Deletions cut 6 bases from V and 0 bases from J, with 15 bases between. Per germline, CDR1 MDHEN and CDR2 SYDVKM. CDR3 length equals 16 residues. Here the CDR3 reads CASREGGGSSYNEQFF. The CDR3 DNA follows: TGTGCCAGCAGGGAAGGGGGGGGCAGCTCCTACAATGAGCAGTTCTTC.

The rearrangement links TRBV11-2 to TRBJ2-1, with TRBD2 matching over 12 bases. Germline CDR1 is SGHAT and CDR2 is FQNNGV. Unmatched junction bases numbered 4, after V lost 5 bases and J lost 8 bases. The CDR3 runs 14 residues. The DNA for the CDR3 is TGTGCCAGCAGCCTAGCGGGGGGGCTTTATGAGCAGTTCTTC. The encoded protein is CASSLAGGLYEQFF.

The CDR3 protein is CASSEEPQRPPPQYF. CDR3 coding DNA: TGTGCCAGCAGCGAGGAACCTCAGCGTCCCCCCCCGCAGTATTTT. The chain combines TRBV13 with TRBJ2-3; D gene ambiguous. The germline V and J ends were trimmed by 5 bases and 10 bases, with 22 bases remaining between them. CDR3 length: 15 amino acids. Germline V gene lookup returns CDR1 PRHDT and CDR2 FYEKMQ (reference sequence).

The chain is built from TRBV10-3 and TRBJ1-2, with 12 bases fitting TRBD1. The CDR3 runs 16 residues. V gave up 7 bases and J gave up 8 bases; unmatched junction bases: 14. Per germline, CDR1 ENHRY and CDR2 SYGVKD. The CDR3 sequence: CAIMETGTGGAGGYTF. The DNA of the CDR3 is TGTGCCATCATGGAGACCGGGACAGGGGGCGCGGGGGGCTACACCTTC.

The V call is TRBV6-5, the J call TRBJ1-3; no reliable D call. This CDR3 has 15 residues. Per the germline V gene, CDR1 is MNHEY and CDR2 is SVGAGI. V was cut by 0 bases and J by 0 bases, with 6 bases left in between. CDR3 sequence reads: CASSYSPSSGNTIYF. The CDR3 nucleotides are TGTGCCAGCAGTTACTCTCCGAGCTCTGGAAACACCATATATTTT.

The rearrangement joins TRBV11-1 to TRBJ2-3; 9 bases line up with TRBD1. From germline, CDR1 is SGHAT and CDR2 FQDESV (reference sequence). J gave up 7 bases and V 5 bases, and 19 bases lay outside the gene matches. This CDR3 spans 18 amino acids. The CDR3 loop is CASSRGTGLGLGANTQYF. Written as DNA, the CDR3 is TGTGCCAGCAGCCGTGGGACAGGGTTGGGTCTTGGAGCAAATACGCAGTATTTT.

The J gene is TRBJ1-1, the V gene TRBV6-6, with D possibly being TRBD1 (5 bases). The CDR3 covers 12 residues. CDR1 MNHNY and CDR2 SVGAGI come from the germline V gene (reference sequence). The CDR3 DNA reads TGTGCTTCAAAGGGGTCCCGCACTGAAGCTTTCTTT. The encoded protein is CASKGSRTEAFF.

This rearrangement joins TRBV28 to TRBJ1-2, with 7 bases lining up with TRBD1. The CDR3 runs to 15 residues. Germline trimming cut 5 bases from V and 1 base from J; bases unmatched to any gene: 7. Germline loops: CDR1 MDHEN, CDR2 SYDVKM. This CDR3 reads CASSAPGQSNYGYTF. The CDR3 DNA reads TGTGCCAGCAGTGCGCCGGGACAGAGTAACTATGGCTACACCTTC.

The chain uses TRBV6-1 and TRBJ1-2; TRBD1 aligns across 8 bases. Germline trimming cut 2 bases from V and 3 bases from J; bases unmatched to any gene: 11. Germline lookup yields CDR1 MNHNS and CDR2 SASEGT. This CDR3 is 17 amino acids long. CDR3 region: CASSELAGGFTYYGYTF. The CDR3, as DNA: TGTGCCAGCAGTGAATTGGCAGGGGGCTTCACCTACTATGGCTACACCTTC.